One and the same sample provided the 12 T cell receptor beta chains below, sequenced in a study of cytomegalovirus exposure and HLA in healthy donors. Both 60 Vbeta primers and 13 Jbeta primers went into the PCR. Data came from immunoSEQ multiplex PCR; TCRdb stores just in-frame clones and leaves some out. The sample includes some 190,000 clones, roughly 80% of them seen just once. Source material: PBMCs. The receptors were gathered from a male donor in good health and CMV-seronegative.

This clone was seen a few times. The gene calls are TRBV9 and TRBJ1-6; weak D call: TRBD1 (6 bases). The CDR3 length is 19 residues. Between the trimmed V and J ends, which lost 0 bases and 0 bases, there was a span of 16 bases. Germline values: CDR1 SGDLS, CDR2 YYNGEE. The CDR3 is CASSVGGPGGSSYNSPLHF. Written as DNA, the CDR3 is TGTGCCAGCAGCGTAGGGGGGCCGGGGGGGAGCTCCTATAATTCACCCCTCCACTTT.

The chain uses TRBV11-1 and TRBJ2-7; D is unresolved. Per the germline V gene, CDR1 is SGHAT and CDR2 is FQDESV (reference sequence). The germline V and J ends were trimmed by 6 bases and 2 bases, with 11 bases remaining between them. The CDR3 spans 13 residues. The CDR3 region has the DNA TGTGCCAGCAGTCAAAAGCCCCCCTACGAGCAGTACTTC. Its translation is CASSQKPPYEQYF.

The chain recombines TRBV5-4 with TRBJ2-7; D might be TRBD1 (5 bases). Per germline, CDR1 SGHNT and CDR2 YYREEE (reference sequence). The CDR3 spans 13 residues. The V end was cut by 2 bases, the J end by 1 base, with 7 bases between. CDR3 loop: CASSFDSSYEQYF. The CDR3 region has the DNA TGTGCCAGCAGCTTCGACAGTTCCTACGAGCAGTACTTC.

The chain couples TRBV2 to TRBJ2-3; D is possibly TRBD2 (6 bases). The V gene's germline CDR1 is SNHLY and CDR2 FYNNEI. There are 15 residues in the CDR3. Trimming took 4 bases from V and 2 from J, leaving 13 bases between them. In nucleotides, the CDR3 is TGTGCCAGCAGTGTCGTGGGGGGTTACACAGATACGCAGTATTTT. It yields the protein CASSVVGGYTDTQYF.

The chain links TRBV5-8 to TRBJ2-7, with TRBD2 matching over 16 bases. J lost 5 bases, V lost 2 bases, and 13 bases had no gene match. Germline CDR1 reads SGHTS; CDR2 reads YDEGEE. The CDR3 covers 19 residues. The CDR3 spells CASSFAGPGLAGGRNEQYF. The CDR3 DNA reads TGTGCCAGCAGCTTCGCAGGTCCGGGACTAGCGGGAGGGCGAAACGAGCAGTACTTC.

The chain combines TRBV5-8 with TRBJ2-1, with 16 bases that match TRBD2. V lost 3 bases, J lost 5 bases, and 5 bases stayed unmatched. The CDR3 has 17 amino acids. In germline, CDR1 is SGHTS, CDR2 YDEGEE. For the CDR3, the DNA is TGTGCCAGCAGCTGGGGACTAGCGGGAGGGCCCCACAATGAGCAGTTCTTC. Protein product: CASSWGLAGGPHNEQFF.

V and J are TRBV18 and TRBJ1-2; D might be TRBD1 (6 bases). V was trimmed by 6 bases and J by 4 bases, leaving 12 bases between them. This CDR3 has 13 amino acids. CDR1 KGHSH and CDR2 LQKENI come from the germline V gene. Here the CDR3 DNA reads TGTGCCAGCTCGGCCGGACAGACCTATGGCTACACCTTC. This gives the protein CASSAGQTYGYTF.

The J gene is TRBJ1-1, the V gene TRBV27; D ambiguous. CDR1 and CDR2 (germline): MNHEY, SMNVEV (reference sequence). The CDR3 sequence is 12 residues long. Trimming took 6 bases from V and 5 from J, leaving 10 bases between them. The CDR3 nucleotides read TGTGCCAGCAGCTATGGAGGGACTGAAGCTTTCTTT. This encodes CASSYGGTEAFF.

This clone has only a few counts. The V gene is TRBV4-3, the J gene TRBJ2-7; 7 bases are a match to TRBD2. In germline, CDR1 is LGHNA, CDR2 YSLEER. This CDR3 is 15 amino acids long. Trimming at V came to 4 bases and at J to 3 bases, leaving 9 bases not matched to a gene. The CDR3: CASSREGRAHYEQYF. DNA of the CDR3: TGCGCCAGCAGCCGGGAGGGGCGGGCTCACTACGAGCAGTACTTC.

The chain has TRBV28 and TRBJ2-1; D may be TRBD1 (5 bases). CDR1 and CDR2 (germline): MDHEN, SYDVKM. The CDR3 length is 17 residues. Trimming stripped 5 bases from V and 3 bases from J, with 20 bases between. DNA of the CDR3: TGTGCCAGCAGTCCAGAAGGGGTTTTCCCCCTCTACAATGAGCAGTTCTTC. This encodes CASSPEGVFPLYNEQFF.

The CDR3 spells CASSTGQFDSGANVLTF. In DNA form, the CDR3 reads TGTGCCAGCAGCACGGGACAGTTCGACTCTGGGGCCAACGTCCTGACTTTC. The chain joins TRBV7-2 to TRBJ2-6; 7 bases are a match to TRBD1. Germline CDR1 and CDR2: SGHTA and FQGNSA. CDR3 size: 17 residues. The trim removed 5 bases at V and 0 bases at J, leaving 7 bases unmatched.

The chain uses TRBV9 and TRBJ2-7; 7 bases map to TRBD1. V trimming: 3 bases; J trimming: 2 bases; junction bases outside the gene matches: 5. CDR3 length: 14 residues. The germline CDR1 and CDR2 sequences are SGDLS and YYNGEE. The CDR3: CASSAAGTAYEQYF. CDR3 coding DNA: TGTGCCAGCAGCGCGGCCGGGACAGCCTACGAGCAGTACTTC.